Sequencing of this T cell receptor beta chain was carried out in a study of blood T cell repertoires in COVID-19. V was trimmed by 6 bases and J by 2 bases, leaving 24 bases between them. The germline gives CDR1 SGDLS, CDR2 YYNGEE. The CDR3 consists of 17 residues. This clone is labeled medium-sized (0.01 to 0.1%). In the source study's methods: Using reference gene primer amplification, nucleated cell counts were estimated. The method was immunoSEQ multiplex PCR; TCRdb's version includes in-frame clones alone and lacks a portion of them. V and J calls plus clone size are reproduced from that table; the DNA served to infer D and trimming. This table holds roughly 110,000 clones, roughly 88% found once.

Sequencing was done on a sample of peripheral blood. The clonotype originates from a woman in her 70s who had recovered from COVID-19. The rearrangement links TRBV9 to TRBJ2-7; maybe TRBD2 (6 bases). The CDR3 reads CASNPRDPARGTYEQYF. In nucleotides, the CDR3 is TGTGCCAGCAACCCGCGGGACCCCGCCCGAGGTACCTACGAGCAGTACTTC.